Listed below are T cell receptor beta chains from one sample, sequenced in a study of shared clonotypes between healthy human individuals. Some clones are missing from TCRdb's copy, which holds only in-frame ones; the method was immunoSEQ multiplex PCR. The sample yields over 850,000 clones, more than 75% seen once. The sample was memory CD4+ T cells from PBMCs. The receptor source for this set is a man between 18 and 29 years old in good health. Some clones in this sample may be carry-over from other donors' samples. The CDR3 runs from the conserved cysteine through the conserved F or W. Each record gives: clone size, J gene, D gene, V gene, CDR3 length, CDR3 DNA, CDR3 protein. A D gene is named only where the DNA matches it firmly. Some rows have no size entry. The others give once, few or many, or a class for an expanded clone.

clone_size: -
j_call: TRBJ2-2
d_call: TRBD1
v_call: TRBV29-1
cdr3_length: 13
cdr3_nt: TGCAGCGCCCCTCGACAGGGAACCGGGGAGCTGTTTTTT
cdr3_aa: CSAPRQGTGELFF

clone_size: -
j_call: TRBJ2-5
d_call: -
v_call: TRBV5-6
cdr3_length: 17
cdr3_nt: TGTGCCAGCAGCTTGAGTTGGCAGGGCAGGTATGGGGAGACCCAGTACTTC
cdr3_aa: CASSLSWQGRYGETQYF

clone_size: -
j_call: TRBJ1-1
d_call: -
v_call: TRBV2
cdr3_length: 12
cdr3_nt: TGTGCCAGCAGTGAGTTTCCTCCTGAAGCTTTCTTT
cdr3_aa: CASSEFPPEAFF

clone_size: few
j_call: TRBJ2-2
d_call: -
v_call: TRBV5-1
cdr3_length: 15
cdr3_nt: TGCGCCAGCATGGCCGGGACACCGAACACCGGGGAGCTGTTTTTT
cdr3_aa: CASMAGTPNTGELFF

clone_size: -
j_call: TRBJ2-3
d_call: -
v_call: TRBV27
cdr3_length: 16
cdr3_nt: TGTGCCAGCAGTCTTGGACAGACCCGAACTCCAGATACGCAGTATTTT
cdr3_aa: CASSLGQTRTPDTQYF

clone_size: -
j_call: TRBJ2-7
d_call: TRBD2
v_call: TRBV2
cdr3_length: 16
cdr3_nt: TGTGCCTCAGCGGAAACTGGCGGGAGGCAAGTCAACGAGCAGTACTTC
cdr3_aa: CASAETGGRQVNEQYF

clone_size: -
j_call: TRBJ1-1
d_call: -
v_call: TRBV25-1
cdr3_length: 16
cdr3_nt: TGTGCCAGCAGGAGGAGAGGAGGGGCACCTAACACTGAAGCTTTCTTT
cdr3_aa: CASRRRGGAPNTEAFF

clone_size: -
j_call: TRBJ1-2
d_call: -
v_call: TRBV4-1
cdr3_length: 15
cdr3_nt: TGCGCCAGCAGCCAATCCCTCAGCTTAGACTATGGCTACACCTTC
cdr3_aa: CASSQSLSLDYGYTF

clone_size: -
j_call: TRBJ2-1
d_call: TRBD2
v_call: TRBV9
cdr3_length: 15
cdr3_nt: TGTGCCAGCAGCGCACGACTAGCGGGGTACAATGAGCAGTTCTTC
cdr3_aa: CASSARLAGYNEQFF

clone_size: few
j_call: TRBJ1-5
d_call: -
v_call: TRBV30
cdr3_length: 15
cdr3_nt: TGTGCCTGGAGTATACGCCTCTTCGGCAATCAGCCCCAGCATTTT
cdr3_aa: CAWSIRLFGNQPQHF

clone_size: -
j_call: TRBJ2-6
d_call: -
v_call: TRBV5-1
cdr3_length: 14
cdr3_nt: TGCGCCAGCAGCGCTCTCCCTGGGGCCAACGTCCTGACTTTC
cdr3_aa: CASSALPGANVLTF

clone_size: many
j_call: TRBJ2-5
d_call: -
v_call: TRBV11-3
cdr3_length: 15
cdr3_nt: TGTGCCAGCAGCCCCGGAGGTACCGGCCAAGAGACCCAGTACTTC
cdr3_aa: CASSPGGTGQETQYF

clone_size: -
j_call: TRBJ2-5
d_call: -
v_call: TRBV7-2
cdr3_length: 13
cdr3_nt: TGTGCCAGCAGCTTTACGCAGGGGCAGACCCAGTACTTC
cdr3_aa: CASSFTQGQTQYF

clone_size: -
j_call: TRBJ1-4
d_call: -
v_call: TRBV5-1
cdr3_length: 13
cdr3_nt: TGCGCCAGCAGCTTGGAGCCTGATGGAAAACTGTTTTTT
cdr3_aa: CASSLEPDGKLFF

clone_size: -
j_call: TRBJ1-2
d_call: -
v_call: TRBV6-1
cdr3_length: 14
cdr3_nt: TGTGCCAGCAGTGAAGCGAGTACCCGAGGTGGCTACACCTTC
cdr3_aa: CASSEASTRGGYTF

clone_size: -
j_call: TRBJ2-2
d_call: -
v_call: TRBV7-3
cdr3_length: 15
cdr3_nt: TGTGCCAGCAGCTTAGCGGGGAGTCGGACCGGGGAGCTGTTTTTT
cdr3_aa: CASSLAGSRTGELFF

clone_size: once
j_call: TRBJ1-1
d_call: -
v_call: TRBV29-1
cdr3_length: 12
cdr3_nt: TGCAGCGTGGGACGGCTGAACACTGAAGCTTTCTTT
cdr3_aa: CSVGRLNTEAFF

clone_size: -
j_call: TRBJ1-2
d_call: -
v_call: TRBV27
cdr3_length: 13
cdr3_nt: TGTGCCAGCAGTTCGACAGGAAACTATGGCTACACCTTC
cdr3_aa: CASSSTGNYGYTF

clone_size: -
j_call: TRBJ2-1
d_call: TRBD2
v_call: TRBV20-1
cdr3_length: 11
cdr3_nt: TGCAGTGCTAGCGAAGCGGGAGATTCGTTCTTC
cdr3_aa: CSASEAGDSFF

clone_size: few
j_call: TRBJ1-1
d_call: -
v_call: TRBV27
cdr3_length: 16
cdr3_nt: TGTGCCAGCAGTTTAAATTCGGTGCGAGGGGGCACTGAAGCTTTCTTT
cdr3_aa: CASSLNSVRGGTEAFF

clone_size: once
j_call: TRBJ1-4
d_call: -
v_call: TRBV6-1
cdr3_length: 15
cdr3_nt: TGTGCCAGTCAGGGTGGCCTTGCAACTAATGAAAAACTGTTTTTT
cdr3_aa: CASQGGLATNEKLFF

clone_size: -
j_call: TRBJ2-7
d_call: -
v_call: TRBV4-1
cdr3_length: 15
cdr3_nt: TGCGCCAGCAGCGACCGCCCGTTTCTAGGGGACGAGCAGTACTTC
cdr3_aa: CASSDRPFLGDEQYF

clone_size: -
j_call: TRBJ1-4
d_call: -
v_call: TRBV2
cdr3_length: 15
cdr3_nt: TGTGCCAGCAGTCGCACAGGGTTTATCGATGAAAAACTGTTTTTT
cdr3_aa: CASSRTGFIDEKLFF

clone_size: -
j_call: TRBJ2-3
d_call: -
v_call: TRBV5-6
cdr3_length: 12
cdr3_nt: TGTGCCAGCAGCCGGCAGGTAGATACGCAGTATTTT
cdr3_aa: CASSRQVDTQYF

clone_size: -
j_call: TRBJ2-1
d_call: TRBD2
v_call: TRBV28
cdr3_length: 16
cdr3_nt: TGTGCCAGCACTGCCTTGGGACTAGCGGGAGGGATAGGGCAGTTCTTC
cdr3_aa: CASTALGLAGGIGQFF

clone_size: -
j_call: TRBJ1-2
d_call: TRBD1
v_call: TRBV18
cdr3_length: 14
cdr3_nt: TGTGCCAGCTCAGAATACAGGGGAGGCTATGGCTACACCTTC
cdr3_aa: CASSEYRGGYGYTF

clone_size: once
j_call: TRBJ2-3
d_call: -
v_call: TRBV6-6
cdr3_length: 15
cdr3_nt: TGTGCCAGCAGCCGATCGGACAAATCCTCAGATACGCAGTATTTT
cdr3_aa: CASSRSDKSSDTQYF

clone_size: once
j_call: TRBJ2-3
d_call: -
v_call: TRBV7-9
cdr3_length: 12
cdr3_nt: TGTGCCAGCAGCCCCTACCGAGATACGCAGTATTTT
cdr3_aa: CASSPYRDTQYF

clone_size: -
j_call: TRBJ1-2
d_call: -
v_call: TRBV7-2
cdr3_length: 14
cdr3_nt: TGTGCCAGCAGCTTGCACGGGTCCAACTATGGCTACACCTTC
cdr3_aa: CASSLHGSNYGYTF

clone_size: -
j_call: TRBJ2-1
d_call: TRBD2
v_call: TRBV6-1
cdr3_length: 18
cdr3_nt: TGTGCCAGCAGTGGCCCAACTAGCGGGAGAGGGATTTACAATGAGCAGTTCTTC
cdr3_aa: CASSGPTSGRGIYNEQFF

clone_size: -
j_call: TRBJ2-3
d_call: -
v_call: TRBV6-1
cdr3_length: 15
cdr3_nt: TGTGCCAGCAGTGAGCAGCCGACTAGCACAGATACGCAGTATTTT
cdr3_aa: CASSEQPTSTDTQYF

clone_size: -
j_call: TRBJ1-3
d_call: -
v_call: TRBV7-9
cdr3_length: 16
cdr3_nt: TGTGCCAGCAGCTTAGCCAGGATATCCTCTGGAAACACCATATATTTT
cdr3_aa: CASSLARISSGNTIYF

clone_size: -
j_call: TRBJ1-5
d_call: TRBD1
v_call: TRBV30
cdr3_length: 14
cdr3_nt: TGTGCCTGGAGCGGACAGGGGGCTGGTCAGCCCCAGCATTTT
cdr3_aa: CAWSGQGAGQPQHF

clone_size: -
j_call: TRBJ2-3
d_call: TRBD2
v_call: TRBV6-4
cdr3_length: 15
cdr3_nt: TGTGCCAGCAGTGACTCTCTAGCGGGAGTAGATACGCAGTATTTT
cdr3_aa: CASSDSLAGVDTQYF

clone_size: once
j_call: TRBJ2-1
d_call: -
v_call: TRBV28
cdr3_length: 16
cdr3_nt: TGTGCCAGCAGTTTACCCTCGGGGCCTTCCTCCGATGAGCAGTTCTTC
cdr3_aa: CASSLPSGPSSDEQFF

clone_size: few
j_call: TRBJ1-4
d_call: -
v_call: TRBV27
cdr3_length: 15
cdr3_nt: TGTGCCAGCAGAACCATACAGGGCAGTAGTGAAAAACTGTTTTTT
cdr3_aa: CASRTIQGSSEKLFF

clone_size: -
j_call: TRBJ2-5
d_call: TRBD2
v_call: TRBV5-1
cdr3_length: 15
cdr3_nt: TGCGCCAGCAGCTTTGGCGGGAGGGCCAGGGAGACCCAGTACTTC
cdr3_aa: CASSFGGRARETQYF

clone_size: -
j_call: TRBJ2-3
d_call: -
v_call: TRBV15
cdr3_length: 13
cdr3_nt: TGTGCCACCAGCAGAGGGAGGGCAGATACGCAGTATTTT
cdr3_aa: CATSRGRADTQYF

clone_size: -
j_call: TRBJ2-7
d_call: -
v_call: TRBV4-2
cdr3_length: 16
cdr3_nt: TGTGCCAGCAGCCAAGATGCGGGCGGACCTGGTTACGAGCAGTACTTC
cdr3_aa: CASSQDAGGPGYEQYF

clone_size: -
j_call: TRBJ2-7
d_call: TRBD2
v_call: TRBV6-5
cdr3_length: 15
cdr3_nt: TGTGCCAGCAGTTACTCGAGCGGGAGAACCTACGAGCAGTACTTC
cdr3_aa: CASSYSSGRTYEQYF

clone_size: -
j_call: TRBJ2-7
d_call: -
v_call: TRBV4-1
cdr3_length: 13
cdr3_nt: TGCGCCAGCAGCCCCGGAGAGGGCCACGAGCAGTACTTC
cdr3_aa: CASSPGEGHEQYF

clone_size: -
j_call: TRBJ2-2
d_call: TRBD1
v_call: TRBV5-1
cdr3_length: 17
cdr3_nt: TGCGCCAGCAGCTTGAGGGGCGGGACAGGGAACACCGGGGAGCTGTTTTTT
cdr3_aa: CASSLRGGTGNTGELFF

clone_size: -
j_call: TRBJ1-1
d_call: TRBD1
v_call: TRBV18
cdr3_length: 17
cdr3_nt: TGTGCCAGCTCACCACTAGGGACAGGGGCCTACAACACTGAAGCTTTCTTT
cdr3_aa: CASSPLGTGAYNTEAFF

clone_size: -
j_call: TRBJ2-1
d_call: TRBD1
v_call: TRBV5-1
cdr3_length: 15
cdr3_nt: TGCGCCAGCAGCTTGCAGGGGGCGTCCTACAATGAGCAGTTCTTC
cdr3_aa: CASSLQGASYNEQFF

clone_size: -
j_call: TRBJ1-4
d_call: -
v_call: TRBV5-4
cdr3_length: 14
cdr3_nt: TGTGCCAGCAGTCCCGTTGGAGAGAATGAAAAACTGTTTTTT
cdr3_aa: CASSPVGENEKLFF

clone_size: -
j_call: TRBJ2-1
d_call: TRBD2
v_call: TRBV11-3
cdr3_length: 15
cdr3_nt: TGTGCCAGCAGCCCAGGCCGGGAGGGTTGGAATGAGCAGTTCTTC
cdr3_aa: CASSPGREGWNEQFF

clone_size: -
j_call: TRBJ2-1
d_call: TRBD2
v_call: TRBV2
cdr3_length: 15
cdr3_nt: TGTGCCAGCAGACCCGGGACTAGCGCCAACAATGAGCAGTTCTTC
cdr3_aa: CASRPGTSANNEQFF

clone_size: once
j_call: TRBJ2-6
d_call: -
v_call: TRBV5-1
cdr3_length: 14
cdr3_nt: TGCGCCAGCAGCTGGGGGAATGGGGCCAACGTCCTGACTTTC
cdr3_aa: CASSWGNGANVLTF

clone_size: -
j_call: TRBJ2-7
d_call: TRBD2
v_call: TRBV5-1
cdr3_length: 16
cdr3_nt: TGCGCCAGCAGCTTGGGTCCTAGCGGGAGGGCCCTCGAGCAGTACTTC
cdr3_aa: CASSLGPSGRALEQYF

clone_size: -
j_call: TRBJ1-1
d_call: TRBD1
v_call: TRBV6-1
cdr3_length: 14
cdr3_nt: TGTGCCAGCAGTCAACAGGGGGTGGGCACTGAAGCTTTCTTT
cdr3_aa: CASSQQGVGTEAFF

clone_size: -
j_call: TRBJ2-1
d_call: TRBD2
v_call: TRBV9
cdr3_length: 16
cdr3_nt: TGTGCCAGCAGCCAGGGACTAGCGGGATTAAGAGGTGAGCAGTTCTTC
cdr3_aa: CASSQGLAGLRGEQFF

clone_size: -
j_call: TRBJ1-5
d_call: -
v_call: TRBV28
cdr3_length: 13
cdr3_nt: TGTGCCAGCAAGGGGAGCGGCAATCAGCCCCAGCATTTT
cdr3_aa: CASKGSGNQPQHF

clone_size: -
j_call: TRBJ1-2
d_call: -
v_call: TRBV28
cdr3_length: 14
cdr3_nt: TGTGCCAGCGCGGGACTCCGGGGGTTCTTAGGCTACACCTTC
cdr3_aa: CASAGLRGFLGYTF